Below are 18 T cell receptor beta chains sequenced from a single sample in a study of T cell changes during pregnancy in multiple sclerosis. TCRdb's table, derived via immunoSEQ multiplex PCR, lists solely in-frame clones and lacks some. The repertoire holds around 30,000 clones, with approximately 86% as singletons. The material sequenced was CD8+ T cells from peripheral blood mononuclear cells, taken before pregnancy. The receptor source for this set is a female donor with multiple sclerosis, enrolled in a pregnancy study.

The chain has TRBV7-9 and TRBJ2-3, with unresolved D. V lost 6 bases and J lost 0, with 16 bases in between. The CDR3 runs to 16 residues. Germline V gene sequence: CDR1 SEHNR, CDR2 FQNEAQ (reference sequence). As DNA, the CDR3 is TGTGCCAGCAGTTCCACATCTTCCTCTAGCACAGATACGCAGTATTTT. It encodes CASSSTSSSSTDTQYF.

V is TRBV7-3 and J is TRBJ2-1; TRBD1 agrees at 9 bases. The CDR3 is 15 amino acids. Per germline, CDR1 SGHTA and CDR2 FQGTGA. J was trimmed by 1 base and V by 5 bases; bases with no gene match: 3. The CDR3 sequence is CASSADRGSYNEQFF. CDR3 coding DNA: TGTGCCAGCAGCGCCGACAGGGGGTCCTACAATGAGCAGTTCTTC.

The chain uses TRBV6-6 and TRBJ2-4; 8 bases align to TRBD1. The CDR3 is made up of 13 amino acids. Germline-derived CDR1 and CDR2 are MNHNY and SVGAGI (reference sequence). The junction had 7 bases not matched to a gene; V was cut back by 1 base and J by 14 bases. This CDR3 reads CASSYLDRGGEYF. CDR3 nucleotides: TGTGCCAGCAGTTACTTAGACAGGGGCGGAGAGTACTTC.

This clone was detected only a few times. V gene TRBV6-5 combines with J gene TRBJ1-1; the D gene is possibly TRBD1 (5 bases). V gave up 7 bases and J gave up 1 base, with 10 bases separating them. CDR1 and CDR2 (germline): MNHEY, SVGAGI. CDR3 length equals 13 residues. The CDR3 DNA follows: TGTGCCAGCATGCAGGGTGAGAACACTGAAGCTTTCTTT. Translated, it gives CASMQGENTEAFF.

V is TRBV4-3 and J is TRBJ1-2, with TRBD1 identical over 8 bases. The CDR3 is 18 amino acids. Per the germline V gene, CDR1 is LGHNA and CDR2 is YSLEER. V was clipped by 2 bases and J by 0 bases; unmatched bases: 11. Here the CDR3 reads CASSQLTQQGGANYGYTF. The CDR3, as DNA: TGCGCCAGCAGCCAACTTACACAACAGGGGGGAGCTAACTATGGCTACACCTTC.

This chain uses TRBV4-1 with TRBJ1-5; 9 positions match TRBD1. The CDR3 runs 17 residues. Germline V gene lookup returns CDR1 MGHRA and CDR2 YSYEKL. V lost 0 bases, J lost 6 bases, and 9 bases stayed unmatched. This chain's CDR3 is CASSQEGETGGPQPQHF. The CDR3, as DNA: TGCGCCAGCAGCCAAGAGGGGGAGACAGGGGGTCCTCAGCCCCAGCATTTT.

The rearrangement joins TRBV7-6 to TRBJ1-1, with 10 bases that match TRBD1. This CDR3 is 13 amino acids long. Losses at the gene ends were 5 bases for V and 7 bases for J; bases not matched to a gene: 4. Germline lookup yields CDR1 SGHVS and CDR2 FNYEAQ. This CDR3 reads CASSPTGGVEAFF. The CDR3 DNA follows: TGTGCCAGCAGCCCGACAGGGGGCGTTGAAGCTTTCTTT. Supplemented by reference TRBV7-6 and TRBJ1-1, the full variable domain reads GAGVSQSPRYKVTKRGQDVALRCDPISGHVSLYWYRQALGQGPEFLTYFNYEAQQDKSGLPNDRFSAERPEGSISTLTIQRTEQRDSAMYRCASSPTGGVEAFFGQGTRLTVV.

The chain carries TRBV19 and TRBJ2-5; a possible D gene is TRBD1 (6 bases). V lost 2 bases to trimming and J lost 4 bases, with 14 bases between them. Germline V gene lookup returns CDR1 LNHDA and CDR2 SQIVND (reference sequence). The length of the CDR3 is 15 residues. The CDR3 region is CASSILQGVAETQYF. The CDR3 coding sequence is TGTGCCAGTAGTATATTACAGGGTGTGGCAGAGACCCAGTACTTC.

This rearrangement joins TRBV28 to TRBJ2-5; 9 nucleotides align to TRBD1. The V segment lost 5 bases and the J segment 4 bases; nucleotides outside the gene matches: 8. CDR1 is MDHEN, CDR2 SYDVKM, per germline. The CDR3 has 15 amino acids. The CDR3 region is CASSPTGGAGETQYF. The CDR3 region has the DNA TGTGCCAGCAGTCCAACAGGGGGCGCCGGAGAGACCCAGTACTTC.

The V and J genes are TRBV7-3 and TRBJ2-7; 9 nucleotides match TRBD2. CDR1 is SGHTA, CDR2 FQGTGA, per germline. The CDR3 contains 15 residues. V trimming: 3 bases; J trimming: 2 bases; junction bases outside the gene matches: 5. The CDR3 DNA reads TGTGCCAGCAGCTTTCAGGCGGGAGGGACCTACGAGCAGTACTTC. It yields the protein CASSFQAGGTYEQYF.

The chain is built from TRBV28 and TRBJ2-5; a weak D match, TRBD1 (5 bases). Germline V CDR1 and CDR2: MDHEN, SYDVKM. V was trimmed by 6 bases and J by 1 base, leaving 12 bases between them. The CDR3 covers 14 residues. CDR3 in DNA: TGTGCCAGCAGCTTGGCAGGGATCCAAGAGACCCAGTACTTC. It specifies CASSLAGIQETQYF.

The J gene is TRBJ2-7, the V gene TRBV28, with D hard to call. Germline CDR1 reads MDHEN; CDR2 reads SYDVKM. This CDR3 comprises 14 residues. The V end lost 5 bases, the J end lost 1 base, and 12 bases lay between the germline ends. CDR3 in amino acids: CASSQPAGSYEQYF. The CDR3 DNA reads TGTGCCAGCAGTCAGCCGGCAGGTTCCTACGAGCAGTACTTC.

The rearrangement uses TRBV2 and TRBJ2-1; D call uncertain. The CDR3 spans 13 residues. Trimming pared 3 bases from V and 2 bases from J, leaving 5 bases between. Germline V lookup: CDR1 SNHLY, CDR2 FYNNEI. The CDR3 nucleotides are TGTGCCAGCAGTGACGTAACCTACAATGAGCAGTTCTTC. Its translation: CASSDVTYNEQFF.

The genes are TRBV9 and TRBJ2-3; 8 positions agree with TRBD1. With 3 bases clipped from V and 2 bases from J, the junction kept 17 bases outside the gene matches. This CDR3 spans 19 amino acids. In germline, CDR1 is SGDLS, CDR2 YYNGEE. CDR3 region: CASSARGTGFGLDTDTQYF. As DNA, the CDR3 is TGTGCCAGCAGCGCACGTGGGACAGGTTTTGGTTTGGACACAGATACGCAGTATTTT.

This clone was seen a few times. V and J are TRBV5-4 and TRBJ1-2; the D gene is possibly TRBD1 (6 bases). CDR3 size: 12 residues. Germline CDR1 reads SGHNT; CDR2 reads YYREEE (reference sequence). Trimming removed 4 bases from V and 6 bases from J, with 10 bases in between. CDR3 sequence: CASSDAGDGYTF. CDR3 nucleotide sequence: TGTGCCAGCAGCGATGCAGGGGATGGCTACACCTTC.

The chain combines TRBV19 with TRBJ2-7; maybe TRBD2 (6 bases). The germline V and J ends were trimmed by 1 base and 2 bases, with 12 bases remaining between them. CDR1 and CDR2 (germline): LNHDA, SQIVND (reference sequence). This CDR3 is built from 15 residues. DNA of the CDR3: TGTGCCAGTAGTATAGGGGCGGGAACAGCCTACGAGCAGTACTTC. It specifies CASSIGAGTAYEQYF.

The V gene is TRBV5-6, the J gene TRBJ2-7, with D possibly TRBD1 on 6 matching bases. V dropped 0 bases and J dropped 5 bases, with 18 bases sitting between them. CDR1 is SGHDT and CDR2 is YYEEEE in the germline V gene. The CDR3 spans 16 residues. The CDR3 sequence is CASSLVGRDKVDEQYF. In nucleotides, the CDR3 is TGTGCCAGCAGCTTGGTCGGCCGGGACAAGGTAGACGAGCAGTACTTC. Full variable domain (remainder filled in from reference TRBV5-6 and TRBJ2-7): DAGVTQSPTHLIKTRGQQVTLRCSPKSGHDTVSWYQQALGQGPQFIFQYYEEEERQRGNFPDRFSGHQFPNYSSELNVNALLLGDSALYLCASSLVGRDKVDEQYFGPGTRLTVT.

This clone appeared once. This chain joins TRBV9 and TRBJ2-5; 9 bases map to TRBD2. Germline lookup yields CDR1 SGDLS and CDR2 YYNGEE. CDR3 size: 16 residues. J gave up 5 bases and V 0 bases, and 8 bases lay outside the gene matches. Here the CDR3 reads CASSVVGTSLKETQYF. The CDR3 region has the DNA TGTGCCAGCAGCGTAGTGGGGACTAGCTTGAAGGAGACCCAGTACTTC.